This T cell receptor beta chain was identified during a study of blood T cell repertoires in COVID-19. Overall study context: The United States, Italy and Spain provided the acute and convalescent COVID-19 samples. From T cells, B-cell-depleted T cells, or PBMCs came the material, which was cDNA or gDNA.

In the authors' workflow: Nucleated cell number was recorded as an estimate derived from reference gene primer amplification. Assay: immunoSEQ multiplex PCR; the TCRdb copy retains only in-frame clones and omits some. For V, J and clone size, that table is used; D and trimming come from the DNA. Of around 100,000 clones in the sample, about 80% were seen once. Sequences were obtained from peripheral blood. The source of this sequence is a man in his 70s with active or convalescent COVID-19.

This CDR3 reads CATQKLRQGREETQYF. The CDR3 DNA reads TGTGCCACCCAGAAATTGCGACAGGGGCGGGAAGAGACCCAGTACTTC. V and J are TRBV11-2 and TRBJ2-5; 8 bases line up with TRBD1. J was trimmed by 3 bases and V by 10 bases; bases with no gene match: 16. Germline CDR1 and CDR2: SGHAT and FQNNGV. The CDR3 length is 16 residues.